The source of this TCR beta chain is a study of CD8+ T cells in alopecia areata. Treatment in this sample: oral pan-JAK inhibitor, 5-10 mg twice daily. TCR sequencing used cDNA made by reverse transcription of extracted RNA. Only in-frame clones appear in the TCRdb table, and some are missing; sequencing was by immunoSEQ multiplex PCR. This table holds 150,000 to 200,000 clones, 64% found once. CDR1 is SQVTM and CDR2 is ANQGSEA in the germline V gene. The CDR3 consists of 14 residues. V was cut by 4 bases and J by 4 bases, with 16 bases left in between. The source was CD4+ T cells sorted from blood, collected between weeks 49 and 50, from a patient treated with tofacitinib. The receptor was isolated from a human donor with alopecia areata. J is TRBJ1-1 and V is TRBV29-1, with D maybe TRBD1 (6 bases). CDR3 region: CSVGKGGGFTEAFF. CDR3 bases: TGCAGCGTTGGAAAGGGGGGTGGTTTCACTGAAGCTTTCTTT.